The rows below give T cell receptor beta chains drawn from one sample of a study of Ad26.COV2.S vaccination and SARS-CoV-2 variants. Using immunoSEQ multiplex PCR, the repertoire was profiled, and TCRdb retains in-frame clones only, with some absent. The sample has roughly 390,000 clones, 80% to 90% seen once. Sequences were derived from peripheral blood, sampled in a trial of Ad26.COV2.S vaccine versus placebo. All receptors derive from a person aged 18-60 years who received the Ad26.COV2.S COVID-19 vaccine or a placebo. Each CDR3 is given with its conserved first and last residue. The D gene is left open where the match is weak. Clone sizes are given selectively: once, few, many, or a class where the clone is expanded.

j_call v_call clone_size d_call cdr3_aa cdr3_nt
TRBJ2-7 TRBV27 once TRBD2 CASSFGGGMGEQYF TGTGCCAGCAGTTTCGGGGGAGGGATGGGCGAGCAGTACTTC
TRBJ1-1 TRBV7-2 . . CASSLRQDTEAFF TGTGCCAGCAGCTTGCGTCAAGACACTGAAGCTTTCTTT
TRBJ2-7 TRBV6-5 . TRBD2 CASRRLAGGTYEQYF TGTGCCAGCAGAAGACTAGCGGGGGGCACCTACGAGCAGTACTTC
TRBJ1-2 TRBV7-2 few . CASSSRAPEGYTF TGTGCCAGCAGCTCCCGGGCCCCTGAGGGCTACACCTTC
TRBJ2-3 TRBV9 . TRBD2 CASRAGGNTDTQYF TGTGCCAGCCGAGCGGGGGGGAACACAGATACGCAGTATTTT
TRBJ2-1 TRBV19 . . CASSIINSNNEQFF TGTGCCAGTAGTATAATTAATAGCAACAATGAGCAGTTCTTC
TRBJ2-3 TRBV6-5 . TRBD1 CASSYSKGAGDTQYF TGTGCCAGCAGTTACTCGAAGGGGGCCGGAGATACGCAGTATTTT
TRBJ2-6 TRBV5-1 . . CASRSFSSGANVLTF TGCGCCAGCAGGTCATTCAGCTCTGGGGCCAACGTCCTGACTTTC
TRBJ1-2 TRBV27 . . CASSLSPGGLDYGYTF TGTGCCAGCAGTTTATCCCCGGGAGGCCTGGACTATGGCTACACCTTC
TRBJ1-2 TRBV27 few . CASRHGGVAYGYTF TGTGCCAGCAGGCACGGAGGGGTGGCCTATGGCTACACCTTC
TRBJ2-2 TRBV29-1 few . CSGFWNTGELFF TGCAGCGGCTTCTGGAACACCGGGGAGCTGTTTTTT
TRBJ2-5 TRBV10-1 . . CASSESTRLETQYF TGCGCCAGCAGTGAGTCGACTCGTTTGGAGACCCAGTACTTC
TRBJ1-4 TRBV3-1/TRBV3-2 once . CASSQDLPGKLFF TGTGCCAGCAGCCAAGATTTACCGGGGAAACTGTTTTTT
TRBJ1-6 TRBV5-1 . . CASSLAGQGRSPLHF TGCGCCAGCAGCTTGGCGGGCCAGGGCCGTTCACCCCTCCACTTT
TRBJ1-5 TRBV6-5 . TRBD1 CASRRGQASNQPQHF TGTGCCAGCAGGAGGGGACAGGCTAGCAATCAGCCCCAGCATTTT
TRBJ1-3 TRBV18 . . CASSPFGTGNSGNTIYF TGTGCCAGCTCACCATTTGGAACAGGGAACTCTGGAAACACCATATATTTT
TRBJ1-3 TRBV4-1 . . CASSQAAARGGNTIYF TGCGCCAGCAGCCAAGCCGCGGCGCGAGGCGGAAACACCATATATTTT
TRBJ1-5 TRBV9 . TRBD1 CASSVGPGGNQPQHF TGTGCCAGCAGCGTAGGGCCAGGGGGGAATCAGCCCCAGCATTTT
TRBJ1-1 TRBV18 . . CASSPSGANTEAFF TGTGCCAGCTCACCATCAGGGGCGAACACTGAAGCTTTCTTT
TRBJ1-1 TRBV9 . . CASSPVGTLNTEAFF TGTGCCAGCAGCCCCGTCGGGACATTGAACACTGAAGCTTTCTTT
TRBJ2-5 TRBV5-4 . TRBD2 CASSLEARGTGETQYF TGTGCCAGCAGCTTGGAGGCGCGGGGGACGGGAGAGACCCAGTACTTC
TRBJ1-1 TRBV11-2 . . CASSQMRRTNTEAFF TGTGCCAGCAGCCAGATGCGACGGACGAACACTGAAGCTTTCTTT
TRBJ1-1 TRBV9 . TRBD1 CASSLRTGTTEAFF TGTGCCAGCAGCCTCAGGACAGGGACCACTGAAGCTTTCTTT
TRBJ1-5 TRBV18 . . CASSPLGGDQPQHF TGTGCCAGCTCACCACTTGGCGGAGATCAGCCCCAGCATTTT
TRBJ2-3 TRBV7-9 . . CASSLTPTDTQYF TGTGCCAGCAGCCTAACCCCCACAGATACGCAGTATTTT
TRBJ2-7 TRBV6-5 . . CASSYSAGYEQYF TGTGCCAGCAGTTACTCAGCCGGGTACGAGCAGTACTTC
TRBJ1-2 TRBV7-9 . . CASSLDNMVNYGYTF TGTGCCAGCAGCTTAGACAACATGGTTAACTATGGCTACACCTTC
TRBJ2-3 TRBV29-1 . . CSVAGGYPSTDTQYF TGCAGCGTCGCTGGAGGTTATCCTAGCACAGATACGCAGTATTTT
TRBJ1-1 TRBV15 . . CATSRDPPGKNTEAFF TGTGCCACCAGCAGAGATCCCCCAGGGAAGAACACTGAAGCTTTCTTT
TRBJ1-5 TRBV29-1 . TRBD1 CSAASGGGNQPQHF TGCAGCGCCGCCTCAGGGGGGGGGAATCAGCCCCAGCATTTT
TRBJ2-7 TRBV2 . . CASSRTGRHEQYF TGTGCCAGCAGTAGGACGGGGCGTCACGAGCAGTACTTC
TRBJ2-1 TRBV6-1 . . CASSDGRIPQYEQFF TGTGCCAGCAGTGATGGGAGGATACCCCAGTATGAGCAGTTCTTC
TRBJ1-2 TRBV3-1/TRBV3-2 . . CASSQDWDGRGYTF TGTGCCAGCAGCCAAGATTGGGACGGACGTGGCTACACCTTC
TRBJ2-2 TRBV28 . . CASSARGGGTGELFF TGTGCCAGCAGCGCTAGGGGGGGCGGCACCGGGGAGCTGTTTTTT
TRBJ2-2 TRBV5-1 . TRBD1 CASSSSGTGSGELFF TGCGCCAGCAGCTCCTCCGGGACAGGGTCCGGGGAGCTGTTTTTT
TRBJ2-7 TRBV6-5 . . CASRRPGLNYEQYF TGTGCCAGCAGGAGACCGGGACTGAACTACGAGCAGTACTTC
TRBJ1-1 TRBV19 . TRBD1 CASRRQGGPEAFF TGTGCCAGTAGGAGACAGGGAGGACCTGAAGCTTTCTTT
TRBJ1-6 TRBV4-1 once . CASQPLERPGISPLHF TGCGCCAGTCAGCCATTAGAGCGACCCGGGATCTCACCCCTCCACTTT
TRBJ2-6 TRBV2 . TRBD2 CASSLLGGGASGANVLTF TGTGCCAGCAGCCTACTAGGCGGGGGGGCCTCTGGGGCCAACGTCCTGACTTTC
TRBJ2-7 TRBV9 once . CASSVGVRSYEQYF TGTGCCAGCAGCGTAGGGGTTAGAAGCTACGAGCAGTACTTC
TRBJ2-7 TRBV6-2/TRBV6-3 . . CASSYLESEQYF TGTGCCAGCAGTTACCTTGAAAGCGAGCAGTACTTC
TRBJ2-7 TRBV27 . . CASSRRGVHEQYF TGTGCCAGCAGTCGCAGGGGAGTCCACGAGCAGTACTTC
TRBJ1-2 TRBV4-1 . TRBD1 CASSQQGRGLNDYGYTF TGCGCCAGCAGCCAACAGGGCAGGGGGCTTAACGACTATGGCTACACCTTC
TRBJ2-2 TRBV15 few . CATSRGGGHTGELFF TGTGCCACCAGCAGGGGAGGGGGCCACACCGGGGAGCTGTTTTTT